A single count supports the clone carrying this T cell receptor beta chain. What it binds is not known. The germline V gene encodes CDR1 LGHNA and CDR2 YSLEER. Losses at the gene ends were 4 bases for V and 10 bases for J; bases not matched to a gene: 15. The CDR3 loop spans 15 amino acids. This sample is part of a study of blood T cells in healthy people across ages. Donors each provided around 10 milliliters of peripheral blood. PBMCs were isolated at a quantity of at least 7 million per sample. Whole-study findings and limits: Higher diversity and more naive CD4+ cells were features of long-lived donors, compared to aged donors.

A second PCR, run for about 7 to 11 cycles, used a sample-barcoded 5' primer plus a J-beta primer mix. TCRdb reanalysed the 5' RACE reads using MiXCR and keeps one entry per CDR3 protein. The sample holds roughly 1.5 million distinct CDR3 sequences, around 40% seen once. Sequenced input: blood. The source of this sequence is a woman aged 18 to 35 in good health. The chain recombines TRBV4-3 with TRBJ1-2; 7 nucleotides align to TRBD1. The DNA for the CDR3 is TGCGCCAGCAGCCTAGGGACAGAGTCCTTTATCGACTACACCTTC. Amino acids: CASSLGTESFIDYTF.